The clone carrying this T cell receptor beta chain was seen at least ten times. The data stem from a study of T cell repertoires in cytomegalovirus infection. Germline CDR1 and CDR2: SGHAT and FQNNGV. This CDR3 comprises 16 residues. The V gene end was trimmed by 3 bases and the J gene end by 10 bases; junction bases not matched to a gene: 13. TCRdb re-called the reads with MiXCR, one entry per CDR3 protein. The profile covers roughly 190,000 distinct CDR3 sequences, with about a tenth appearing a single time and about 4.6% taken by the ten largest. The sequence was obtained from a human donor in good health (CMV status not recorded). Some clones in this sample may be carry-over from other donors' samples. The sample consisted of PBMCs. The chain links TRBV11-2 to TRBJ2-1, with 9 bases lining up with TRBD2. In DNA, the CDR3 is TGTGCCAGCAGCTTGTCTGTTCTGCGGGAGGGCCGGGAGCAGTTCTTC. This encodes CASSLSVLREGREQFF. Full variable domain (remainder filled in from reference TRBV11-2 and TRBJ2-1): EAGVAQSPRYKIIEKRQSVAFWCNPISGHATLYWYQQILGQGPKLLIQFQNNGVVDDSQLPKDRFSAERLKGVDSTLKIQPAKLEDSAVYLCASSLSVLREGREQFFGPGTRLTVL.